The T cell receptor (beta chain) described here comes from a study of blood T cells in healthy people across ages. Study-wide results and caveats: Compared with aged donors, long-lived donors showed fewer expanded clones, suggesting selection.

This clonotype was counted only a few times. Its antigen is not identified. A sample-barcoded 5' primer and a J-beta primer mix were used in a second PCR of about 6 to 11 cycles. TCRdb re-called the 5' RACE reads with MiXCR, one entry per CDR3 protein. The sample shows some 730,000 distinct CDR3 sequences, about a fifth of them seen only once. The sequencing input was blood. The TCR originated in a man between 65 and 85 years old in good health.

CDR3 nucleotides: TGTGCCACCAGTGAGTCCGGGACTATACCTCTCCCAGATACGCAGTATTTT. Its protein is CATSESGTIPLPDTQYF. The chain has TRBV24-1 and TRBJ2-3, with 7 nucleotides matching TRBD2. The trim removed 4 bases at V and 4 bases at J, leaving 13 bases unmatched. Germline V gene lookup returns CDR1 KGHDR and CDR2 SFDVKD. The CDR3 loop spans 17 amino acids.